The 26 T cell receptor beta chains presented below share a single source sample, sequenced in a study of T-cell reconstitution after alpha-beta-depleted transplantation in children. Using unique molecular identifiers, the investigators prepared the TCRbeta library. TCRdb passed the PCR reads through MiXCR, listing each CDR3 protein once. The table has about 1,000,000 distinct CDR3 sequences, around 30% seen once. This specimen was PBMCs, mostly from graft donor cells, taken 360 days after TCRalphabeta/CD19-depleted stem cell transplant. Source of these receptors: a boy under two years old who had a stem cell transplant for SCID, so the T cells may come from the graft donor.

The rearrangement uses TRBV6-1 and TRBJ2-1; TRBD1 or TRBD2 may be the D gene (5 bases each). CDR3 length equals 15 residues. Germline V gene data show CDR1 as MNHNS and CDR2 as SASEGT. V was pared by 5 bases and J by 10 bases, with 21 bases between. The DNA of the CDR3 is TGTGCCAGCAGTCCCTGGGACGTAGGCCTGGAGGAGCAGTTCTTC. It translates to CASSPWDVGLEEQFF.

CDR3: CASSLRQGAREQYF. DNA of the CDR3: TGTGCCAGCAGTTTGCGGCAGGGGGCGAGGGAGCAGTACTTC. The chain couples TRBV12-3 or TRBV12-4 to TRBJ2-7, with 8 bases identical to TRBD1. The length of the CDR3 is 14 residues. V was pared by 3 bases and J by 7 bases, with 8 bases of the junction left unmatched.

This clonotype was detected a few times. The J gene is TRBJ2-1, the V gene TRBV7-9; 10 bases are a match to TRBD1. The germline V gene has CDR1 SEHNR and CDR2 FQNEAQ (reference sequence). This CDR3 comprises 16 residues. The V gene end was trimmed by 1 base and the J gene end by 7 bases; junction bases not matched to a gene: 7. The CDR3 protein is CASSLGWDRGLNEQFF. The CDR3 DNA reads TGTGCCAGCAGCTTAGGGTGGGACAGGGGTTTGAATGAGCAGTTCTTC.

This clonotype was recorded a few times. The chain carries TRBV5-1 and TRBJ2-7; 12 bases align to TRBD1. CDR3 length equals 13 residues. Germline CDR1 is SGHRS and CDR2 is YFSETQ. Trimming at V came to 7 bases and at J to 6 bases, leaving 5 bases not matched to a gene. CDR3 residues: CASGGQGASEQYF. CDR3 nucleotide sequence: TGCGCCAGCGGGGGACAGGGGGCTTCCGAGCAGTACTTC.

V is TRBV7-9 and J is TRBJ1-1, with D unclear. In germline, CDR1 is SEHNR, CDR2 FQNEAQ (reference sequence). The CDR3 contains 14 residues. V was trimmed by 3 bases and J by 1 base, leaving 9 bases between them. Here the CDR3 DNA reads TGTGCCAGCAGCTTGCCGTGGCAGAACACTGAAGCTTTCTTT. Residues: CASSLPWQNTEAFF.

This clonotype was seen only a few times. The V call is TRBV12-3 or TRBV12-4, the J call TRBJ1-4; D is uncertain. This CDR3 region has 14 residues. Trimming shortened V by 1 base and J by 6 bases, and 9 bases separated the two germline ends. The CDR3 nucleotides read TGTGCCAGCAGTTTAGGGCTGTCGGATGAAAAACTGTTTTTT. It is translated as CASSLGLSDEKLFF.

This clonotype was picked up a small number of times. The J gene is TRBJ2-1, the V gene TRBV7-2; the D is unclear. The V end was cut by 7 bases, the J end by 12 bases, with 13 bases between. The CDR3 totals 11 residues. CDR1 is SGHTA, CDR2 FQGNSA, per germline. In DNA form, the CDR3 reads TGTGCCAGCATCAACGGACCCTGGCAGTTCTTC. Protein: CASINGPWQFF.

This clonotype came up a few times. This sequence joins TRBV5-1 and TRBJ2-1; D is perhaps TRBD2 (6 bases). Trimming removed 1 base from V and 7 bases from J, with 15 bases in between. This CDR3 region has 15 residues. Germline values: CDR1 SGHRS, CDR2 YFSETQ. The CDR3 nucleotides are TGCGCCAGCAGCTTGCCCCTGGCCGGGAGTAATGAGCAGTTCTTC. Translation: CASSLPLAGSNEQFF.

This clonotype was observed a few times. The chain recombines TRBV12-3 or TRBV12-4 with TRBJ2-2, with 7 bases aligning to TRBD2. The CDR3 loop spans 16 amino acids. With V trimmed by 1 base and J by 6 bases, 8 bases remained unmatched. CDR3 region: CASSLDSRGLAGELFF. The CDR3 DNA reads as TGTGCCAGCAGTTTAGACTCGCGGGGGTTGGCCGGGGAGCTGTTTTTT.

This clonotype was picked up a small number of times. The DNA for the CDR3 is TGCAGTGCTAGAAAAGATCCAGGGACTGAAGCTTTCTTT. Protein product: CSARKDPGTEAFF. The chain combines TRBV20-1 with TRBJ1-1; TRBD1 might be the D (5 bases). The germline V and J ends were trimmed by 2 bases and 5 bases, with 12 bases remaining between them. CDR1 and CDR2 from the germline V gene are DFQATT and SNEGSKA (reference sequence). The CDR3 is 13 amino acids.

This clonotype was seen repeatedly, ten times or more. The chain employs TRBV6-2 or TRBV6-3 and TRBJ2-7; D assignment may be TRBD1 or TRBD2 (6 bases each). V lost 6 bases to trimming and J lost 3 bases, with 18 bases between them. Germline CDR1 and CDR2: MNHEY and SVGEGT. CDR3 size: 15 residues. DNA of the CDR3: TGTGCCAGCAGGACCGGACAGAAGGGGGGCTACGAGCAGTACTTC. Residues: CASRTGQKGGYEQYF.

In this sample, this clonotype turned up a few times. The chain recombines TRBV18 with TRBJ2-3; D perhaps matches TRBD2 (7 bases). The germline gives CDR1 KGHSH, CDR2 LQKENI. The CDR3 totals 17 residues. V lost 1 base and J lost 2, with 16 bases in between. The CDR3 protein is CASSPLRGGLDTDTQYF. The CDR3 nucleotides are TGTGCCAGCTCACCACTGAGGGGGGGGCTCGACACAGATACGCAGTATTTT. Complete variable domain (other parts from reference TRBV18 and TRBJ2-3): NAGVMQNPRHLVRRRGQEARLRCSPMKGHSHVYWYRQLPEEGLKFMVYLQKENIIDESGMPKERFSAEFPKEGPSILRIQQVVRGDSAAYFCASSPLRGGLDTDTQYFGPGTRLTVL.

The CDR3 DNA reads TGTGCCAGCTCACCACGATTAGGCGACCTCTCCTACGAGCAGTACTTC. Its protein is CASSPRLGDLSYEQYF. This sequence joins TRBV18 and TRBJ2-7, with unresolved D. V lost 1 base to trimming and J lost 0 bases, with 13 bases between them. This CDR3 is 16 amino acids long. CDR1 is KGHSH, CDR2 LQKENI, per germline.

The J gene is TRBJ2-7, the V gene TRBV7-2; D is perhaps TRBD2 (5 bases). Germline CDR1 SGHTA, CDR2 FQGNSA. V was pared by 5 bases and J by 3 bases, with 14 bases between. CDR3 size: 14 residues. The CDR3 protein is CASSHGINLYEQYF. CDR3 sequence (DNA): TGTGCCAGCAGCCACGGGATAAACCTCTACGAGCAGTACTTC.

The V call is TRBV12-3 or TRBV12-4, the J call TRBJ2-7; perhaps TRBD2 as D (5 bases). V was clipped by 6 bases and J by 5 bases, with 20 bases between them. This CDR3 has 15 residues. CDR3 in DNA: TGTGCCAGCAGCCTTTCTCCGGCCAGGCGGGACGAGCAGTACTTC. This encodes CASSLSPARRDEQYF.

This clonotype has more than one count but fewer than ten. The V gene is TRBV12-3 or TRBV12-4, the J gene TRBJ2-3, with 7 bases identical to TRBD1. This CDR3 has 13 residues. Trimming at V came to 8 bases and at J to 2 bases, leaving 4 bases not matched to a gene. The CDR3 sequence: CASLGQSTDTQYF. The CDR3 region has the DNA TGTGCCAGCCTGGGACAGTCCACAGATACGCAGTATTTT.

Points on this clonotype: Compared with germline, one end of the junction differs, possibly owing to a read error. This chain connects TRBV4-3 to TRBJ2-1; 7 positions agree with TRBD2. Germline V gene sequence: CDR1 LGHNA, CDR2 YSLEER. The CDR3 contains 13 residues. CDR3 loop: CASSRRDYTEQFF. DNA for the CDR3: TGCGCCAGCAGCCGCAGGGACTACACTGAGCAGTTCTTC.

There are a few counts of this clonotype. The chain is built from TRBV12-3 or TRBV12-4 and TRBJ2-1, with D possibly matching TRBD1 (5 bases). This CDR3 region has 11 residues. V gave up 3 bases and J gave up 13 bases, with 10 bases separating them. The CDR3 is CASSFGQGQFF. As DNA, the CDR3 is TGTGCCAGCAGTTTCGGGCAGGGCCAGTTCTTC.

This chain joins TRBV7-3 and TRBJ2-1, with 8 bases fitting TRBD2. The CDR3 is 15 residues long. The germline CDR1 and CDR2 sequences are SGHTA and FQGTGA. V was clipped by 2 bases and J by 2 bases; unmatched bases: 2. The CDR3 spells CASSLSSGPYNEQFF. CDR3 nucleotides: TGTGCCAGCAGCTTATCTAGCGGGCCCTACAATGAGCAGTTCTTC.

This clonotype appeared many times. V and J are TRBV5-1 and TRBJ2-7; D is possibly TRBD1 (5 bases). Trimming removed 1 base at V and 3 bases at J, with 8 bases between. The germline CDR1 and CDR2 sequences are SGHRS and YFSETQ. This CDR3 spans 13 amino acids. The DNA of the CDR3 is TGCGCCAGCAGCTTGACAGGTCTCTACGAGCAGTACTTC. Translating it yields CASSLTGLYEQYF.

This clonotype has at least ten counts. This chain connects TRBV3-1 to TRBJ1-2, with a possible D match to TRBD1 (5 bases). The CDR3 covers 16 residues. V lost 0 bases and J lost 2, with 13 bases in between. In germline, CDR1 is LGHDT, CDR2 YNNKEL (reference sequence). This CDR3 reads CASSQEGPEANYGYTF. The CDR3 DNA follows: TGTGCCAGCAGCCAAGAGGGACCTGAGGCGAACTATGGCTACACCTTC.

The V call is TRBV10-2, the J call TRBJ2-5; D gene uncertain. Germline CDR1 and CDR2: WSHSY and SAAADI. The ends were cut back, 3 bases at V and 5 bases at J, with 13 bases in the middle. The CDR3 sequence is 14 residues long. The CDR3: CASSEPGPEETQYF. The CDR3 DNA reads as TGCGCCAGCAGTGAACCTGGCCCGGAGGAGACCCAGTACTTC.

The J gene is TRBJ1-1, the V gene TRBV9; D call uncertain. Germline-derived CDR1 and CDR2 are SGDLS and YYNGEE. The CDR3 sequence is 14 residues long. With 0 bases removed from V and 1 base from J, the gap between germline ends came to 7 bases. The CDR3 spells CASSVASENTEAFF. For the CDR3, the DNA is TGTGCCAGCAGCGTAGCTTCGGAGAACACTGAAGCTTTCTTT.

The V gene is TRBV29-1, the J gene TRBJ2-2; 8 bases match TRBD1. The CDR3 is made up of 15 amino acids. Germline values: CDR1 SQVTM, CDR2 ANQGSEA. The V segment lost 4 bases and the J segment 7 bases; nucleotides outside the gene matches: 11. CDR3 sequence (DNA): TGCAGCGTTGCCCGGGGCAGGGGGCCCATCGGGGAGCTGTTTTTT. It translates to CSVARGRGPIGELFF.

The rearrangement links TRBV4-1 to TRBJ2-3; D is uncertain. This CDR3 spans 16 amino acids. V gave up 1 base and J gave up 4 bases, with 15 bases separating them. Germline CDR1 and CDR2: MGHRA and YSYEKL. Here the CDR3 DNA reads TGCGCCAGCAGCCAAGTAGGTCGGGTGGCGGCAGATACGCAGTATTTT. This gives the protein CASSQVGRVAADTQYF.

This clonotype came up a few times. This chain uses TRBV5-1 with TRBJ2-5; 10 bases line up with TRBD2. V shed 4 bases, J shed 4 bases, and the junction held 10 bases outside the gene matches. Germline loops: CDR1 SGHRS, CDR2 YFSETQ. This CDR3 has 16 residues. The CDR3 DNA is TGCGCCAGCAGCAGCAGGCGAGCGGGGGGGGGAGAGACCCAGTACTTC. Encoded protein: CASSSRRAGGGETQYF.